In its sample, the clone carrying this TCR beta chain was seen a few times. What it recognizes is unknown. The junction and the germline gene differ at one end; a read error may be behind it. This entry comes from a study of beta chain features in type 1 diabetes. The wider study: Patients shared similar age, gender and cell yields with healthy donors. Study conclusions and caveats: Naive, central memory and Treg TCRB repertoires seemed to resemble each other more closely in patients than they did in healthy donors. Moderately but significantly shorter TCRB CDR3s were found in Type 1 diabetes patients in all four CD4+ subsets. The analysis here could not establish whether HLA type shapes TCRB rearrangement.

Sequencing targeted expressed TCRB transcripts, as all isolated RNA had been reverse transcribed. Sequencing used immunoSEQ multiplex PCR; TCRdb keeps in-frame clones, though not all of them. Of hundreds of thousands of clones listed, around 16% are singletons. The V gene's germline CDR1 is SGHDT and CDR2 YYEEEE. The CDR3 runs 14 residues. This receptor was taken from a man younger than 35 in good health. Sample: naive CD4+ T cells from blood. V and J are TRBV5-6 and TRBJ2-2; D assignment may be TRBD1 or TRBD2 (5 bases each). CDR3 amino acids: CASTLGANTGELFF. CDR3 DNA sequence: TGTGCCAGCACCTTGGGGGCGAACACCGGGGAGCTGTTTTTT.